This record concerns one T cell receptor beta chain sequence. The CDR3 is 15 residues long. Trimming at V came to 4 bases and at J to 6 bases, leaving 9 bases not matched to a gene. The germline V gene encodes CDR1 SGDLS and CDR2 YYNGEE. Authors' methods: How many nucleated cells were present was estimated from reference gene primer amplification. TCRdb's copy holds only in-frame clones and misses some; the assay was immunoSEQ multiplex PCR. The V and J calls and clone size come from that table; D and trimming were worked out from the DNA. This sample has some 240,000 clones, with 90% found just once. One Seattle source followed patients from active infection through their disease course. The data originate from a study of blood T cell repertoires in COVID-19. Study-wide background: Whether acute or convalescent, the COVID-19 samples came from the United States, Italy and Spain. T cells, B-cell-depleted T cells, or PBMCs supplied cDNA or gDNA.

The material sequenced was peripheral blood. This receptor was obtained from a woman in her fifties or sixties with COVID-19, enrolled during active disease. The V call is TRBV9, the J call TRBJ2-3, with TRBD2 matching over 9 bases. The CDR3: CASSSSGLAGDTQYF. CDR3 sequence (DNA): TGTGCCAGCAGCTCCTCGGGACTAGCAGGGGATACGCAGTATTTT.